Below, 13 T cell receptor beta chains from the same sample are listed, as sequenced in a study of shared clonotypes between healthy human individuals. Clones were read by immunoSEQ multiplex PCR, and TCRdb kept only the in-frame ones, dropping some. The sample contains over a million clones, 65% to 75% of which appear only once. The sample was memory CD4+ T cells sorted from blood. Subset given: CD45RA-negative fraction. All receptors derive from a man aged 18-30 years in good health.

V gene TRBV5-1 combines with J gene TRBJ2-5; D may be TRBD2 (6 bases). With 6 bases removed from V and 1 base from J, the gap between germline ends came to 19 bases. Germline CDR1 reads SGHRS; CDR2 reads YFSETQ. This CDR3 is built from 16 residues. Here the CDR3 reads CASTTGAASVQETQYF. The CDR3 DNA reads TGCGCCAGCACTACTGGGGCGGCTAGCGTCCAAGAGACCCAGTACTTC.

The rearrangement uses TRBV7-2 and TRBJ2-2; D gene uncertain. V shed 6 bases and J shed 7 bases, with 9 bases lying between them. CDR1 SGHTA and CDR2 FQGNSA come from the germline V gene. CDR3 length: 12 residues. CDR3 sequence (DNA): TGTGCCAGCAGTCTTCTTATCGGGGAGCTGTTTTTT. This codes for CASSLLIGELFF.

The gene calls are TRBV5-6 and TRBJ2-3; D is possibly TRBD1 (6 bases). The V gene lost 3 bases and the J gene lost 10 bases, with 15 bases spanning the gap. This CDR3 contains 13 residues. Per germline, CDR1 SGHDT and CDR2 YYEEEE. Here the CDR3 DNA reads TGTGCCAGCAGCTGGGACACTATTCAAGCGCAGTATTTT. Its protein is CASSWDTIQAQYF.

This chain joins TRBV30 and TRBJ2-5, with D possibly TRBD2 on 5 matching bases. Germline V gene lookup returns CDR1 GTSNPN and CDR2 SVGIG (reference sequence). Trimming removed 3 bases at V and 3 bases at J, with 17 bases between. CDR3 length: 15 residues. CDR3 protein: CAWRNGVRREETQYF. The DNA for the CDR3 is TGTGCCTGGAGGAACGGGGTTCGGCGGGAAGAGACCCAGTACTTC.

As concerns this clone: Different DNA sequences within this sample yield the same CDR3. Here the CDR3 reads CAWSRSYEQYF. CDR3 in DNA: TGTGCCTGGAGCCGATCCTACGAGCAGTACTTC. The chain employs TRBV30 and TRBJ2-7; D not resolved. The CDR3 spans 11 residues. Germline V gene data show CDR1 as GTSNPN and CDR2 as SVGIG (reference sequence). V was pared by 3 bases and J by 1 base, with 4 bases between.

The chain uses TRBV29-1 and TRBJ2-5, with 11 bases identical to TRBD2. CDR3 length: 16 residues. The germline CDR1 and CDR2 sequences are SQVTM and ANQGSEA. With 4 bases clipped from V and 5 bases from J, the junction kept 12 bases outside the gene matches. The CDR3 DNA follows: TGCAGCGTTGTGGGCCTAGCGGGGGGCCCGGGGGAGACCCAGTACTTC. Its protein is CSVVGLAGGPGETQYF.

Regarding this clone: Here the CDR3 omits its conserved ending phenylalanine or tryptophan, so a read error is the likely source. It is unclear where the CDR3 begins or ends on the DNA, so no DNA is shown, and the CDR3 is as TCRdb lists it. The chain recombines TRBV30 with TRBJ1-4. The germline CDR1 and CDR2 sequences are GTSNPN and SVGIG (reference sequence). The CDR3 is 14 residues long, counting both termini. The CDR3 here is CARPNSNPGTRNRI.

As to this clone: One end of the junction is discordant with germline, which a read error may explain. The rearrangement joins TRBV7-7 to TRBJ2-5; D is unclear. CDR1 and CDR2 from the germline V gene are SSHAT and FNYEAQ (reference sequence). CDR3 length: 15 amino acids. The CDR3: CASSLVFSSYETQYF. The CDR3 nucleotides are TGTGCTAGCAGCTTAGTGTTTTCGTCCTACGAGACCCAGTACTTC.

V usage is TRBV5-4 and J usage is TRBJ2-5; D ambiguous. V gave up 0 bases and J gave up 2 bases, with 2 bases separating them. CDR3 length equals 12 residues. Germline V gene data show CDR1 as SGHNT and CDR2 as YYREEE (reference sequence). CDR3 DNA sequence: TGTGCCAGCAGCTTGGTACAAGAGACCCAGTACTTC. This sequence encodes CASSLVQETQYF.

CDR3 sequence (DNA): TGTGCCAGCAGCCTGGGGAGCTCACCCCTCCACTTT. This translates into CASSLGSSPLHF. This chain uses TRBV9 with TRBJ1-6; D unresolved. Trimming shortened V by 4 bases and J by 10 bases, and 9 bases separated the two germline ends. CDR3 length equals 12 residues. Germline CDR1 and CDR2: SGDLS and YYNGEE.

The chain joins TRBV18 to TRBJ2-2; a weak D match, TRBD2 (6 bases). CDR1 is KGHSH, CDR2 LQKENI, per germline. This CDR3 region has 16 residues. Trimming took 2 bases from V and 4 from J, leaving 14 bases between them. The CDR3 region has the DNA TGTGCCAGCTCACCATTTCCCATTAGCGGCACCGGGGAGCTGTTTTTT. Protein: CASSPFPISGTGELFF.

This chain connects TRBV5-8 to TRBJ2-1; D perhaps matches TRBD1 (5 bases). The CDR3 extends over 13 amino acids. Trimming stripped 2 bases from V and 8 bases from J, with 11 bases between. Per germline, CDR1 SGHTS and CDR2 YDEGEE. CDR3 loop: CASSLGQGYEQFF. Written as DNA, the CDR3 is TGTGCCAGCAGCTTAGGGCAGGGCTATGAGCAGTTCTTC. The whole variable domain, remainder taken from reference TRBV5-8 and TRBJ2-1, is EAGVTQSPTHLIKTRGQQATLRCSPISGHTSVYWYQQALGLGLQFLLWYDEGEERNRGNFPPRFSGRQFPNYSSELNVNALELEDSALYLCASSLGQGYEQFFGPGTRLTVL.

J is TRBJ2-7 and V is TRBV19; a weak D match, TRBD2 (7 bases). The CDR3 has 15 amino acids. From germline, CDR1 is LNHDA and CDR2 SQIVND (reference sequence). Trimming took off 5 bases at V and 4 bases at J, with 18 bases between the two ends. CDR3: CASSVLGGAGYEQYF. CDR3 DNA sequence: TGTGCCAGTAGTGTTTTGGGGGGGGCCGGGTACGAGCAGTACTTC.